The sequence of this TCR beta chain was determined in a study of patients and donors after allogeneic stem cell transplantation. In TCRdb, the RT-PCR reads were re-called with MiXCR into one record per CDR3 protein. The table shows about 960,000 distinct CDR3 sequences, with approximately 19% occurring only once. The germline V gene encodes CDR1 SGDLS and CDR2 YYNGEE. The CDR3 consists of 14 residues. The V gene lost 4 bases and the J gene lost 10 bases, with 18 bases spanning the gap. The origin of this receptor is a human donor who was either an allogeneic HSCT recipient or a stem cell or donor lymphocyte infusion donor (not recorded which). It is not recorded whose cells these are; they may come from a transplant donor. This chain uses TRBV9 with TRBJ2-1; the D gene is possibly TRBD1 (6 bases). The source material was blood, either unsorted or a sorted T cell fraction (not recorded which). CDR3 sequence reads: CASSLRRRQDEQFF. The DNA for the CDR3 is TGTGCCAGCAGCCTCCGACGACGACAGGACGAGCAGTTCTTC. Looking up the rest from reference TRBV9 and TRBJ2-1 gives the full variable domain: DSGVTQTPKHLITATGQRVTLRCSPRSGDLSVYWYQQSLDQGLQFLIQYYNGEERAKGNILERFSAQQFPDLHSELNLSSLELGDSALYFCASSLRRRQDEQFFGPGTRLTVL.